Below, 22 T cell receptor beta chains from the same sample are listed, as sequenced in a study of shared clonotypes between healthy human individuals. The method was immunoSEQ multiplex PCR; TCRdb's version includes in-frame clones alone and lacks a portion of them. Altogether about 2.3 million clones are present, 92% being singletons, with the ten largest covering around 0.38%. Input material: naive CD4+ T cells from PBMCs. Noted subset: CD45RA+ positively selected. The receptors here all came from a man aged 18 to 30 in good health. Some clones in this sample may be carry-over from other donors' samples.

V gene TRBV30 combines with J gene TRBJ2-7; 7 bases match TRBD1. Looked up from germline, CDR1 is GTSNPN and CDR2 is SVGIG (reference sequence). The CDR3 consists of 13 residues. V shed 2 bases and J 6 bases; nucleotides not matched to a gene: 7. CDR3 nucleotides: TGTGCCTGGAGTAGGCAGGGGGTAGGCGAGCAGTACTTC. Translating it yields CAWSRQGVGEQYF.

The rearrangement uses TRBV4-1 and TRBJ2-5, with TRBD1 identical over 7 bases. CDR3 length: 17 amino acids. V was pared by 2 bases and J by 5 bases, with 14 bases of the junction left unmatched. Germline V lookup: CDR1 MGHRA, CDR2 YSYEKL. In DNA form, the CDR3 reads TGCGCCAGCAGCCAACCCTCCCTGAGGGGGCGCGAGGAGACCCAGTACTTC. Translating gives CASSQPSLRGREETQYF.

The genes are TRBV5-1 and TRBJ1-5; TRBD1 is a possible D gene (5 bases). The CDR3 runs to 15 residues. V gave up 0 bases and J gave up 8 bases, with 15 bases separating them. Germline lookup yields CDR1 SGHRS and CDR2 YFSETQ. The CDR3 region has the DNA TGCGCCAGCAGCTTGGCTCCGGGGGGGTTGGAGCCCCAGCATTTT. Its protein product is CASSLAPGGLEPQHF.

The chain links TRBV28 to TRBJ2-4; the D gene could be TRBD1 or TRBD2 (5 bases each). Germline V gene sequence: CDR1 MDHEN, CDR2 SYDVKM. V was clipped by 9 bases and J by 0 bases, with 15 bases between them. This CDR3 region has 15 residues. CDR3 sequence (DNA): TGTGCCAGTACTGGCTCGGGGCTAGCCAAAAACATTCAGTACTTC. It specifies CASTGSGLAKNIQYF.

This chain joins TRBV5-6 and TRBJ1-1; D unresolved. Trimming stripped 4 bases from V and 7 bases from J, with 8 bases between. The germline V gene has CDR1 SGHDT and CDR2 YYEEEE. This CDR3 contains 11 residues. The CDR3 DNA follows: TGTGCCAGCAGCCGGGCAGGTGAAGCTTTCTTT. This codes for CASSRAGEAFF.

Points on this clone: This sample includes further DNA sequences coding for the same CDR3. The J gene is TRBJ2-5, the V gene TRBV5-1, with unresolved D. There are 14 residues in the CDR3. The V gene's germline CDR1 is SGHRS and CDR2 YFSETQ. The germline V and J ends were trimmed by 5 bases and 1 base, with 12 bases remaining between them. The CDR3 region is CASSPGRLQETQYF. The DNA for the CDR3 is TGCGCCAGCAGTCCCGGGCGACTCCAAGAGACCCAGTACTTC.

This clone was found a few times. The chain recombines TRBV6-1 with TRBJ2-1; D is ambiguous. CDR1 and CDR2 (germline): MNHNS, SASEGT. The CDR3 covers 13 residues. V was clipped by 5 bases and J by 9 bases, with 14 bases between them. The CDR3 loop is CASSPRGLGEQFF. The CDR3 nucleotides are TGTGCCAGCAGTCCTCGAGGTCTGGGTGAGCAGTTCTTC.

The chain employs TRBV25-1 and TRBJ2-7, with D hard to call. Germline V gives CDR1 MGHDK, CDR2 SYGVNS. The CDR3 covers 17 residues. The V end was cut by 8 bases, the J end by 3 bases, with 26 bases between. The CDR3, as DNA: TGTGCCAGCCCCAAAGACGAACGGTCGCCAACCGGCTACGAGCAGTACTTC. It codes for CASPKDERSPTGYEQYF.

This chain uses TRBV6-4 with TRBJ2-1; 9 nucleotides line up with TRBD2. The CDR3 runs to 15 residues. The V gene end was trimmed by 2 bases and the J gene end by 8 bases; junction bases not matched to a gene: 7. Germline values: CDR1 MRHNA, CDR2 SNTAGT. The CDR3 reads CASSDEVAGADEQFF. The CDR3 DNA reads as TGTGCCAGCAGTGACGAGGTAGCGGGAGCGGATGAGCAGTTCTTC.

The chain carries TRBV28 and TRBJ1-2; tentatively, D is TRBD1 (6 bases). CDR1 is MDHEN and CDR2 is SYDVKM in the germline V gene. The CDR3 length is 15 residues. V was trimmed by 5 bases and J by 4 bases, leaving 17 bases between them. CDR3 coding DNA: TGTGCCAGCAGTCTCAATGGACTCAGGGGCTATGGCTACACCTTC. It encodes CASSLNGLRGYGYTF.

CDR3 loop: CAISETDAKTQYF. The DNA for the CDR3 is TGTGCCATCAGTGAGACGGACGCGAAGACCCAGTACTTC. The chain recombines TRBV10-3 with TRBJ2-5; no firm D call. The CDR3 loop spans 13 amino acids. V lost 2 bases and J 6 bases, leaving 10 bases between the germline ends. Looked up from germline, CDR1 is ENHRY and CDR2 is SYGVKD.

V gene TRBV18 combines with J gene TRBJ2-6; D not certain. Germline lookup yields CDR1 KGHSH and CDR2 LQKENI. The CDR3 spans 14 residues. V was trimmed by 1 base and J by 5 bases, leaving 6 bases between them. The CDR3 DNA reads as TGTGCCAGCTCACCACAGGCGTGGGCCAACGTCCTGACTTTC. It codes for CASSPQAWANVLTF.

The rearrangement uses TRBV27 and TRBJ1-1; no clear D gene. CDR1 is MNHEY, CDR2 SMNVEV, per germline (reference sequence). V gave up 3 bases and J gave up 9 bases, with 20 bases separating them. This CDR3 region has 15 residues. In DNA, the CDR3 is TGTGCCAGCAGTTTCCGTGGGCTCGGGGAGGGTAAAGCTTTCTTT. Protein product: CASSFRGLGEGKAFF.

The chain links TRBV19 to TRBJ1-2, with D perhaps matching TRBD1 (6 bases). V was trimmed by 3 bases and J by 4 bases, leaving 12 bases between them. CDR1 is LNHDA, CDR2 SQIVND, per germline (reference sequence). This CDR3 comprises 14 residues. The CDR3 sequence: CASSIGQPFYGYTF. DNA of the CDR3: TGTGCCAGTAGTATCGGACAGCCCTTCTATGGCTACACCTTC.

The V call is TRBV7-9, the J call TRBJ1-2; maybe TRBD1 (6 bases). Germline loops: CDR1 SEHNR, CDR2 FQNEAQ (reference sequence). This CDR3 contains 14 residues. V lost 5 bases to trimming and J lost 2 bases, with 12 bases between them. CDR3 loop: CASSPGTTNYGYTF. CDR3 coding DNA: TGTGCCAGCAGCCCCGGGACAACCAACTATGGCTACACCTTC. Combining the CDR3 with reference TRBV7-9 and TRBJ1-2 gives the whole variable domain DTGVSQNPRHKITKRGQNVTFRCDPISEHNRLYWYRQTLGQGPEFLTYFQNEAQLEKSRLLSDRFSAERPKGSFSTLEIQRTEQGDSAMYLCASSPGTTNYGYTFGSGTRLTVV.

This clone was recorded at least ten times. CDR3 nucleotides: TGTGCCAGCAGACTCAGCGGGAGGGCCTCCTACGAGCAGTACTTC. It encodes CASRLSGRASYEQYF. This sequence joins TRBV28 and TRBJ2-7; 10 bases map to TRBD2. J gave up 0 bases and V 6 bases, and 5 bases lay outside the gene matches. Germline V gene lookup returns CDR1 MDHEN and CDR2 SYDVKM. The CDR3 extends over 15 amino acids.

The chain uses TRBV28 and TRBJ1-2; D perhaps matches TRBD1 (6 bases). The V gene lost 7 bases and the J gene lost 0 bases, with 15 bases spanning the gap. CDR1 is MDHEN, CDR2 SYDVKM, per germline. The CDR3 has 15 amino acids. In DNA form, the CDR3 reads TGTGCCAGCATTCCCCTGGACAGTCCTAACTATGGCTACACCTTC. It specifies CASIPLDSPNYGYTF.

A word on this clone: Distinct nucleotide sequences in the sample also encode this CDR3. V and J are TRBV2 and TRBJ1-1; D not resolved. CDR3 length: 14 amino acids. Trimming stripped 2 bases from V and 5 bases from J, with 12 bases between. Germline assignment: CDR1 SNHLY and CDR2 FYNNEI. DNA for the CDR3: TGTGCCAGCAGTGAAAGGACGGGAGAAACTGAAGCTTTCTTT. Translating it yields CASSERTGETEAFF.

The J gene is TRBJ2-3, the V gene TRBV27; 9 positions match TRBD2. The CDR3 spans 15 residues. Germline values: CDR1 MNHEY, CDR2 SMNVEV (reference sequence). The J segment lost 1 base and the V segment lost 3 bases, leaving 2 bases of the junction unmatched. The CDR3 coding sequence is TGTGCCAGCAGTTTTGCGGGAGGGCGCACAGATACGCAGTATTTT. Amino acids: CASSFAGGRTDTQYF.

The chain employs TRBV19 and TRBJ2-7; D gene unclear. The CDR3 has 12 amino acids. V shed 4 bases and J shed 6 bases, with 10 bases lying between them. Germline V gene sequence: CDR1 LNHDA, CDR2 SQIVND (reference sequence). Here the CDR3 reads CASSTPGSEQYF. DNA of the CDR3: TGTGCCAGTAGTACTCCGGGTAGCGAGCAGTACTTC.

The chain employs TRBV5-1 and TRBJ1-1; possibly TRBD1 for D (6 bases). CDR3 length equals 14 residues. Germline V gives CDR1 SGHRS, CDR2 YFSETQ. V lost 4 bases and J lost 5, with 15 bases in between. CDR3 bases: TGCGCCAGCAGCCAACAGGGAATTGGTACTGAAGCTTTCTTT. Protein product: CASSQQGIGTEAFF.

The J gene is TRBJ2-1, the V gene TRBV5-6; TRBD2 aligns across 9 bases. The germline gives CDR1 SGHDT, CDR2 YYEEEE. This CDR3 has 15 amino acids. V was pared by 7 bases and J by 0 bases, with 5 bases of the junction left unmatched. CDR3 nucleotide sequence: TGTGCCAGCGCGCGGGAGGGGAGCTCCTACAATGAGCAGTTCTTC. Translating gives CASAREGSSYNEQFF. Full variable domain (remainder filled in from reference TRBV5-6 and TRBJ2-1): DAGVTQSPTHLIKTRGQQVTLRCSPKSGHDTVSWYQQALGQGPQFIFQYYEEEERQRGNFPDRFSGHQFPNYSSELNVNALLLGDSALYLCASAREGSSYNEQFFGPGTRLTVL.